The 22 T cell receptor beta chains given below trace back to one sample, sequenced in a study of cytomegalovirus exposure and HLA in healthy donors. Clones were sequenced by immunoSEQ multiplex PCR, and TCRdb holds only the in-frame ones, with some missing. Among roughly 300,000 clones, around 87% were seen once, and the ten largest hold 0.95% to 1.5%. The material sequenced was PBMCs. These receptors were obtained from a woman aged 25-40 years in good health and CMV-seropositive.

V and J are TRBV9 and TRBJ1-1; D not certain. CDR3 size: 15 residues. The V and J ends lost 0 bases and 4 bases respectively, with 13 bases between them. The germline gives CDR1 SGDLS, CDR2 YYNGEE. In DNA, the CDR3 is TGTGCCAGCAGCGTAGGAGTGGGGATGGGCACTGAAGCTTTCTTT. It yields the protein CASSVGVGMGTEAFF. The full variable domain, with the rest looked up from reference TRBV9 and TRBJ1-1, is DSGVTQTPKHLITATGQRVTLRCSPRSGDLSVYWYQQSLDQGLQFLIQYYNGEERAKGNILERFSAQQFPDLHSELNLSSLELGDSALYFCASSVGVGMGTEAFFGQGTRLTVV.

This clone was found a few times. The chain links TRBV7-6 to TRBJ1-2; D may be TRBD1 (6 bases). Looked up from germline, CDR1 is SGHVS and CDR2 is FNYEAQ. The V end was cut by 1 base, the J end by 6 bases, with 24 bases between. This CDR3 spans 18 amino acids. The CDR3 reads CASSLVGGPRGAGDGYTF. DNA of the CDR3: TGTGCCAGCAGCTTAGTGGGGGGCCCACGGGGCGCCGGGGATGGCTACACCTTC.

This clone was seen just once. This chain joins TRBV27 and TRBJ2-7; 13 bases map to TRBD2. The CDR3 consists of 18 residues. J was trimmed by 4 bases and V by 1 base; bases with no gene match: 10. Per the germline V gene, CDR1 is MNHEY and CDR2 is SMNVEV (reference sequence). CDR3 region: CASSLFPGRTSGSYEQYF. The CDR3 coding sequence is TGTGCCAGCAGTTTATTCCCAGGCAGGACTAGCGGGAGTTACGAGCAGTACTTC.

V and J are TRBV2 and TRBJ2-7, with D possibly matching TRBD1 (5 bases). Germline CDR1 and CDR2: SNHLY and FYNNEI. The length of the CDR3 is 14 residues. Trimming cost V 10 bases and J 0 bases, with 16 bases left between them. CDR3 sequence: CATRKGQGSYEQYF. The CDR3 DNA is TGTGCCACCAGGAAAGGGCAGGGCTCCTACGAGCAGTACTTC.

The chain has TRBV4-3 and TRBJ2-3; the D gene is possibly TRBD2 (5 bases). Trimming removed 1 base at V and 3 bases at J, with 11 bases between. The CDR3 loop spans 15 amino acids. CDR1 is LGHNA, CDR2 YSLEER, per germline. Here the CDR3 DNA reads TGCGCCAGCAGCCAAGGGCAGAGGGCGACAGATACGCAGTATTTT. Amino acid sequence: CASSQGQRATDTQYF.

This clone was recorded a few times. The genes are TRBV18 and TRBJ2-5; no clear D. V was cut by 5 bases and J by 5 bases, with 12 bases left in between. In germline, CDR1 is KGHSH, CDR2 LQKENI. The CDR3 is 13 amino acids. This chain's CDR3 is CASSDVGLETQYF. The CDR3 region has the DNA TGTGCCAGCTCAGACGTAGGGCTCGAGACCCAGTACTTC.

This clone was observed once. The genes are TRBV27 and TRBJ2-7; D may be TRBD1 (6 bases). V dropped 3 bases and J dropped 2 bases, with 14 bases sitting between them. Per the germline V gene, CDR1 is MNHEY and CDR2 is SMNVEV (reference sequence). The CDR3 is 15 amino acids. The CDR3, as DNA: TGTGCCAGCAGTTTCCCCGGGACACCTCCCTACGAGCAGTACTTC. Its translation is CASSFPGTPPYEQYF.

The V gene is TRBV27, the J gene TRBJ2-2, with 9 nucleotides matching TRBD2. Germline-derived CDR1 and CDR2 are MNHEY and SMNVEV (reference sequence). Trimming at V came to 1 base and at J to 5 bases, leaving 5 bases not matched to a gene. The CDR3 has 16 residues. The CDR3: CASSLLLAGETGELFF. The CDR3, as DNA: TGTGCCAGCAGTTTATTACTAGCGGGCGAAACCGGGGAGCTGTTTTTT.

The rearrangement joins TRBV15 to TRBJ2-7, with 13 bases that match TRBD2. Germline loops: CDR1 LNHNV, CDR2 YYDKDF (reference sequence). The CDR3 has 19 residues. V shed 3 bases, J shed 3 bases, and the junction held 14 bases outside the gene matches. The DNA of the CDR3 is TGTGCCACCAGCAGTGAGGGGGGACTAGCGGGAATCAGGCTCTACGAGCAGTACTTC. Translated, it gives CATSSEGGLAGIRLYEQYF.

This CDR3 is CASSPTLAGGPYNEQFF. The CDR3, as DNA: TGCGCCAGCAGCCCCACCCTAGCGGGGGGCCCTTACAATGAGCAGTTCTTC. The gene calls are TRBV4-1 and TRBJ2-1, with 11 nucleotides matching TRBD2. The V segment lost 4 bases and the J segment 4 bases; nucleotides outside the gene matches: 9. Germline loops: CDR1 MGHRA, CDR2 YSYEKL. This CDR3 spans 17 amino acids.

The J gene is TRBJ2-5, the V gene TRBV5-6; weak D call: TRBD1 (5 bases). Germline loops: CDR1 SGHDT, CDR2 YYEEEE. Trimming removed 6 bases from V and 5 bases from J, with 17 bases in between. The CDR3 runs to 14 residues. CDR3 residues: CASTLRRTSETQYF. The CDR3 DNA follows: TGTGCCAGCACCCTCAGACGGACATCGGAGACCCAGTACTTC. The full variable domain, its missing parts supplied by reference TRBV5-6 and TRBJ2-5, is DAGVTQSPTHLIKTRGQQVTLRCSPKSGHDTVSWYQQALGQGPQFIFQYYEEEERQRGNFPDRFSGHQFPNYSSELNVNALLLGDSALYLCASTLRRTSETQYFGPGTRLLVL.

The chain recombines TRBV30 with TRBJ2-7; D not certain. Germline V gene data show CDR1 as GTSNPN and CDR2 as SVGIG (reference sequence). V was cut by 0 bases and J by 7 bases, with 13 bases left in between. The CDR3 has 13 amino acids. CDR3 in amino acids: CAWSVPVFPEQYF. As DNA, the CDR3 is TGTGCCTGGAGTGTCCCAGTATTCCCAGAGCAGTACTTC.

This clone came up once. The V call is TRBV4-2, the J call TRBJ2-1; the D is unclear. Trimming left V 1 base short and J 0 bases short, with 10 bases between. Germline V CDR1 and CDR2: LGHNA, YNFKEQ. The CDR3 extends over 16 amino acids. CDR3 DNA sequence: TGTGCCAGCAGCCAAGGGATCGGCAGCTCCTACAATGAGCAGTTCTTC. Protein: CASSQGIGSSYNEQFF.

The chain is built from TRBV7-3 and TRBJ2-7, with D possibly matching TRBD1 (5 bases). Germline V gene data show CDR1 as SGHTA and CDR2 as FQGTGA. The CDR3 is made up of 14 amino acids. V lost 1 base, J lost 5 bases, and 12 bases lay in between. In nucleotides, the CDR3 is TGTGCCAGCAGCTTAAATCCAGGGTTAAACGAGCAGTACTTC. This sequence encodes CASSLNPGLNEQYF.

This chain connects TRBV10-3 to TRBJ1-2; D unclear. V dropped 2 bases and J dropped 4 bases, with 11 bases sitting between them. CDR3 length equals 14 residues. Germline V gives CDR1 ENHRY, CDR2 SYGVKD. In DNA form, the CDR3 reads TGTGCCATCAGTGAGCAGTGGGGTGGCTATGGCTACACCTTC. This codes for CAISEQWGGYGYTF.

The chain is built from TRBV5-6 and TRBJ2-5; 8 bases fit TRBD2. Germline trimming cut 4 bases from V and 5 bases from J; bases unmatched to any gene: 4. The germline gives CDR1 SGHDT, CDR2 YYEEEE. The length of the CDR3 is 13 residues. The CDR3 reads CASSRAGVETQYF. CDR3 DNA sequence: TGTGCCAGCAGCAGAGCGGGAGTCGAGACCCAGTACTTC.

The rearrangement uses TRBV30 and TRBJ2-1; 7 nucleotides line up with TRBD1. Germline V gene lookup returns CDR1 GTSNPN and CDR2 SVGIG (reference sequence). The CDR3 runs 17 residues. V shed 0 bases, J shed 6 bases, and the junction held 14 bases outside the gene matches. CDR3 in DNA: TGTGCCTGGAGTGTGTGGGAGACAGGGACCAACCGCAATGAGCAGTTCTTC. Its translation is CAWSVWETGTNRNEQFF.

This chain links TRBV27 with TRBJ1-5, with TRBD1 as a possible D gene (5 bases). Trimming took 8 bases from V and 2 from J, leaving 13 bases between them. Germline CDR1 is MNHEY and CDR2 is SMNVEV (reference sequence). The CDR3 contains 14 residues. Here the CDR3 reads CASADTYGNQPQHF. Here the CDR3 DNA reads TGTGCCAGCGCGGACACGTACGGCAATCAGCCCCAGCATTTT.

The genes are TRBV5-4 and TRBJ2-7, with D perhaps assigned TRBD1 or TRBD2 (5 bases each). The length of the CDR3 is 13 residues. V lost 2 bases to trimming and J lost 3 bases, with 9 bases between them. CDR1 and CDR2 (germline): SGHNT, YYREEE (reference sequence). The CDR3 protein is CASSLGTIYEQYF. CDR3 coding DNA: TGTGCCAGCAGCTTAGGGACGATCTACGAGCAGTACTTC.

The rearrangement uses TRBV10-3 and TRBJ1-2, with 7 nucleotides matching TRBD1. J was trimmed by 7 bases and V by 0 bases; bases with no gene match: 8. CDR1 ENHRY and CDR2 SYGVKD come from the germline V gene. CDR3 length equals 15 residues. The CDR3 region is CAISESSTGEGGYTF. For the CDR3, the DNA is TGTGCCATCAGTGAGTCCTCAACAGGGGAAGGTGGCTACACCTTC.

The chain carries TRBV28 and TRBJ2-7, with D perhaps matching TRBD1 (5 bases). V was clipped by 7 bases and J by 3 bases, with 19 bases between them. CDR1 is MDHEN and CDR2 is SYDVKM in the germline V gene. This CDR3 comprises 15 residues. The CDR3 bases are TGTGCCAGCACCCCTGACAGTCGGACAAACTACGAGCAGTACTTC. Encoded protein: CASTPDSRTNYEQYF.

The chain couples TRBV2 to TRBJ1-1; possible D gene TRBD1, 5 bases. V was clipped by 7 bases and J by 0 bases, with 12 bases between them. CDR3 length equals 14 residues. CDR1 and CDR2 from the germline V gene are SNHLY and FYNNEI. The CDR3 DNA is TGTGCCAGCATCGACAGATACATGAACACTGAAGCTTTCTTT. This codes for CASIDRYMNTEAFF.